The subject of this entry is one T cell receptor (beta chain). The entry originates in a study of T cell responses to AZD1222 COVID-19 vaccine. The assay was immunoSEQ multiplex PCR, and TCRdb's table has in-frame clones only and misses some. The data show about 130,000 clones, more than 80% seen once. V lost 1 base to trimming and J lost 1 base, with 20 bases between them. Germline V gene data show CDR1 as LNHDA and CDR2 as SQIVND (reference sequence). The CDR3 extends over 19 amino acids. The TCR comes from an adult in good health. The V call is TRBV19, the J call TRBJ1-5; D gene unclear. Sequenced material: peripheral blood, taken on day 0 of AZD1222 vaccination. The CDR3 reads CASSIGPGSPLVSNQPQHF. For the CDR3, the DNA is TGTGCCAGTAGTATAGGACCGGGATCCCCCTTGGTGAGCAATCAGCCCCAGCATTTT.